The clone carrying this T cell receptor beta chain was found a few times. Germline CDR1 is SGHVS and CDR2 is FNYEAQ. The V and J ends lost 5 bases and 0 bases respectively, with 14 bases between them. The CDR3 covers 15 residues. The entry originates in a study of blood T cells in healthy people across ages. The use of a sample-barcoded 5' primer and a J-beta primer mix characterized a second PCR of about 6 to 12 cycles. TCRdb itself ran the 5' RACE reads through MiXCR, one entry per CDR3 protein. Of around 2 million distinct CDR3 sequences listed, about 39% are singletons. The gene calls are TRBV7-6 and TRBJ2-7; unclear D gene. The sequencing input was blood. This clonotype was obtained from a human donor in good health. CDR3 coding DNA: TGTGCCAGCAGCCGACGGAATTCTAGCTCCTACGAGCAGTACTTC. As protein: CASSRRNSSSYEQYF.